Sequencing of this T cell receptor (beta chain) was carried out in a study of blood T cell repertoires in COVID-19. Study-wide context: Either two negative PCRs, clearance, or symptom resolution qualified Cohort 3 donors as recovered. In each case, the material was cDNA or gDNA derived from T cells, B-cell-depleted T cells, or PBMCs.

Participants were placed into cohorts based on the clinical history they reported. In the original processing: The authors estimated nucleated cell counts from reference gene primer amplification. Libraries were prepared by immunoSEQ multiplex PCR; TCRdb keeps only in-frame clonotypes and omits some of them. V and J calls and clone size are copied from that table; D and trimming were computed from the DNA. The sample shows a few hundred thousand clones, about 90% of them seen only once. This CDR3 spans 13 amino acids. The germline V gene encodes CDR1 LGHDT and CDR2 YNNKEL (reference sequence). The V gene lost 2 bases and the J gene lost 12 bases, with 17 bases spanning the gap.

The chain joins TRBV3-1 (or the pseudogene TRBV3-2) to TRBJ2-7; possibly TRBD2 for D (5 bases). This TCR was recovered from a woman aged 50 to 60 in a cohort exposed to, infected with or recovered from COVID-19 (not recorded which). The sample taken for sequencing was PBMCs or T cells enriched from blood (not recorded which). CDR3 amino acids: CASSQRDASNWYF. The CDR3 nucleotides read TGTGCCAGCAGCCAAAGAGACGCTAGCAACTGGTACTTC.